A single T cell receptor beta chain is shown here with its context. The antigen is undetermined. Germline CDR1 and CDR2: SNHLY and FYNNEI. This CDR3 is built from 15 residues. With V trimmed by 1 base and J by 3 bases, 1 base remained unmatched. These data come from a study of breast tumors, draining lymph nodes, adjacent tissues. Study results and caveats: Tumors had less TCR diversity than lymph nodes, more than nontumor tissue.

TCRdb re-called the multiplex PCR reads through MiXCR, storing one row per CDR3 protein. This table holds approximately 60,000 distinct CDR3 sequences, roughly 59% found once. The chain links TRBV2 to TRBJ2-1; 9 bases are shared with TRBD2. Sequences were obtained from breast tumor tissue. The receptor was derived from a female donor with breast cancer. Some clones in this sample may be carry-over from other donors' samples. The DNA of the CDR3 is TGTGCCAGCAGTGAAGGGACTAGCGTCTACAATGAGCAGTTCTTC. It yields the protein CASSEGTSVYNEQFF.